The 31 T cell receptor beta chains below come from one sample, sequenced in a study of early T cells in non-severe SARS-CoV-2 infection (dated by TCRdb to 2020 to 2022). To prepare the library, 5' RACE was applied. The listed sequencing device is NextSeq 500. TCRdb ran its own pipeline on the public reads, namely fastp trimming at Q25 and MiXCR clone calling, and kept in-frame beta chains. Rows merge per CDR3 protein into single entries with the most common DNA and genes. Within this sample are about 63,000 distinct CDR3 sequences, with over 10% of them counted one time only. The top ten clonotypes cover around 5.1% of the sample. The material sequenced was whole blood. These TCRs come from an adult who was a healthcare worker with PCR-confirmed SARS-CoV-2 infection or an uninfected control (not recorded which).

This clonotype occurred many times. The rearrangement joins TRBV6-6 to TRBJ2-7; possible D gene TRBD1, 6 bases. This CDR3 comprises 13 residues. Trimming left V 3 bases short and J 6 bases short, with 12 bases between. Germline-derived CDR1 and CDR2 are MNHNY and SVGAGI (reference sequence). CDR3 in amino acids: CASSYQGRSEQYF. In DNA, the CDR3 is TGTGCCAGCAGTTATCAGGGGCGTAGCGAGCAGTACTTC.

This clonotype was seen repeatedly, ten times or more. As DNA, the CDR3 is TGTGCCACTGAGGCGGGGGACAGCCAAGAGACCCAGTACTTC. This encodes CATEAGDSQETQYF. V and J are TRBV6-1 and TRBJ2-5, with D possibly being TRBD1 or TRBD2 (7 bases each). Germline CDR1 reads MNHNS; CDR2 reads SASEGT. Deletions cut 10 bases from V and 1 base from J, with 16 bases between. This CDR3 is 14 amino acids long.

The CDR3 sequence is CASEGQSSYNEQFF. The CDR3 region has the DNA TGTGCCAGCGAGGGACAGAGCTCCTACAATGAGCAGTTCTTC. V gene TRBV11-2 combines with J gene TRBJ2-1; TRBD1 matches at 7 bases. Germline CDR1 is SGHAT and CDR2 is FQNNGV. V lost 8 bases, J lost 0 bases, and 4 bases stayed unmatched. There are 14 residues in the CDR3.

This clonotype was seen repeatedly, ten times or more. CDR3 nucleotide sequence: TGCGCCAGCAGCTTGGATAACCGGGGGGGCAATGAGCAGTTCTTC. As protein: CASSLDNRGGNEQFF. The rearrangement uses TRBV5-1 and TRBJ2-1; TRBD2 matches at 8 bases. The trim removed 0 bases at V and 6 bases at J, leaving 5 bases unmatched. This CDR3 is built from 15 residues. Germline values: CDR1 SGHRS, CDR2 YFSETQ.

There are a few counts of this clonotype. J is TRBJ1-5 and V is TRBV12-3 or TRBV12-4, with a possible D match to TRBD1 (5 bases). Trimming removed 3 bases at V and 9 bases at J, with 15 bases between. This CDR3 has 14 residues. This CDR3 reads CASSFSPRVRPQHF. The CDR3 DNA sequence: TGTGCCAGCAGTTTCTCCCCCAGGGTTCGGCCCCAGCATTTT.

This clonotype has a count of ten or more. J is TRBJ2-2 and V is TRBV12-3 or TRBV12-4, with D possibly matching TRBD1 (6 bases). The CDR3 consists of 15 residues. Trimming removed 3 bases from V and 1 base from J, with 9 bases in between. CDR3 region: CASSFETGNTGELFF. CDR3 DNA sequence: TGTGCCAGCAGTTTCGAGACAGGGAACACCGGGGAGCTGTTTTTT.

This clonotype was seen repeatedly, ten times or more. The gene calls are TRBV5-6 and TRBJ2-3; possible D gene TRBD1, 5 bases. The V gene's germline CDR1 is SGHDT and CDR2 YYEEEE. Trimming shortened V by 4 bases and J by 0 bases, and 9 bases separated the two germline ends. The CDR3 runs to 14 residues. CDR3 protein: CASSPGFSTDTQYF. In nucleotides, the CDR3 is TGTGCCAGCAGCCCAGGGTTTAGCACAGATACGCAGTATTTT.

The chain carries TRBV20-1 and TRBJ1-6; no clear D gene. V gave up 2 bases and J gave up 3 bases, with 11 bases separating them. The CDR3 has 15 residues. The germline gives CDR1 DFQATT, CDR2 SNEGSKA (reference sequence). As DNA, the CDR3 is TGCAGTGCTAGAAGAGGGTCGGGCTATAATTCACCCCTCCACTTT. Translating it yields CSARRGSGYNSPLHF.

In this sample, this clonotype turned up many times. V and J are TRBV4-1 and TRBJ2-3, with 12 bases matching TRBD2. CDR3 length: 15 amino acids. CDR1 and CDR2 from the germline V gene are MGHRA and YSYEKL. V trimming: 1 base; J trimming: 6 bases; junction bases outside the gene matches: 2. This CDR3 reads CASSQGLAGEDTQYF. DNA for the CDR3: TGCGCCAGCAGCCAAGGACTAGCGGGGGAGGATACGCAGTATTTT.

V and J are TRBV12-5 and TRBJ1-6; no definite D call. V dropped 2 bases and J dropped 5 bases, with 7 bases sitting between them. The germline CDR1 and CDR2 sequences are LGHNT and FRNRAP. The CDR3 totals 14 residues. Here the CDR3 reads CASGLWQNNSPLHF. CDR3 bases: TGTGCTAGTGGTTTGTGGCAGAATAATTCACCCCTCCACTTT. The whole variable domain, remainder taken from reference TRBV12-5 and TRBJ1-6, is DARVTQTPRHKVTEMGQEVTMRCQPILGHNTVFWYRQTMMQGLELLAYFRNRAPLDDSGMPKDRFSAEMPDATLATLKIQPSEPRDSAVYFCASGLWQNNSPLHFGNGTRLTVT.

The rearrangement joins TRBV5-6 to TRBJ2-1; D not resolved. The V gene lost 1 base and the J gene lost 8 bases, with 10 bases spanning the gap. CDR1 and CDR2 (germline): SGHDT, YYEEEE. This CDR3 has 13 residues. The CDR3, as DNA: TGTGCCAGCAGCTTGTCGGGTTTGGATGAGCAGTTCTTC. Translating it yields CASSLSGLDEQFF.

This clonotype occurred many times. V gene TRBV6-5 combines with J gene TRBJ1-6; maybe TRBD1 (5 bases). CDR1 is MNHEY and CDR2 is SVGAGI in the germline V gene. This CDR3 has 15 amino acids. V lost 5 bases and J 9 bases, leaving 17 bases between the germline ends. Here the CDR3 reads CASSGSGSQGSPLHF. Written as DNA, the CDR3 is TGTGCCAGCAGTGGTTCCGGGAGTCAGGGTTCACCCCTCCACTTT.

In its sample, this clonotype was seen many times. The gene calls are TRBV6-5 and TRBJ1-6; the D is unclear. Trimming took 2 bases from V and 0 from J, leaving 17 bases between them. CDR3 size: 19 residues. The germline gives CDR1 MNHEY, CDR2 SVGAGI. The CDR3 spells CASSYDWVRRSSYNSPLHF. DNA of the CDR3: TGTGCCAGCAGTTACGATTGGGTCCGCCGAAGCTCCTATAATTCACCCCTCCACTTT.

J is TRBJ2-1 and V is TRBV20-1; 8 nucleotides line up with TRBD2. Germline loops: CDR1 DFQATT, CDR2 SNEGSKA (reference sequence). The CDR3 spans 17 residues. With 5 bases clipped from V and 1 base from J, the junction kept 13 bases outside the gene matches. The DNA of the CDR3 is TGCAGTGCTCGAAAATCGGCCGGGACTAGGTCCTACAATGAGCAGTTCTTC. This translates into CSARKSAGTRSYNEQFF.

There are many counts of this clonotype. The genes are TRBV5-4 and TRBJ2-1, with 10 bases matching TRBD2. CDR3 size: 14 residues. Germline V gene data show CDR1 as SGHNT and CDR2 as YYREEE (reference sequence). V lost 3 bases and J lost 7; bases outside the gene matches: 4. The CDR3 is CASSYPGLANEQFF. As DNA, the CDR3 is TGTGCCAGCAGCTATCCGGGACTAGCGAATGAGCAGTTCTTC.

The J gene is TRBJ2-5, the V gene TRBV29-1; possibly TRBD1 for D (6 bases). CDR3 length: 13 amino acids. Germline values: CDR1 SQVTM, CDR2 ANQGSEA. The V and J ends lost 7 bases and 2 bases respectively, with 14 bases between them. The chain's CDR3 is CSGRTAEQETQYF. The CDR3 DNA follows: TGCAGCGGCCGGACAGCGGAGCAAGAGACCCAGTACTTC. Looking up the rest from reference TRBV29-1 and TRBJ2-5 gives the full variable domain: SAVISQKPSRDICQRGTSLTIQCQVDSQVTMMFWYRQQPGQSLTLIATANQGSEATYESGFVIDKFPISRPNLTFSTLTVSNMSPEDSSIYLCSGRTAEQETQYFGPGTRLLVL.

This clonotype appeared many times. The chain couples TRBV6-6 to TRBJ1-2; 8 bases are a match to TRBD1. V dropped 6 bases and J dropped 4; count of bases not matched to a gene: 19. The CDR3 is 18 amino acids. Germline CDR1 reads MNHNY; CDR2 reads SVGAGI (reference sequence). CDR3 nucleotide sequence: TGTGCCAGCAGCCCTACGGTGGTGGCAGGGGGCCTCAGCTATGGCTACACCTTC. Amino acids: CASSPTVVAGGLSYGYTF.

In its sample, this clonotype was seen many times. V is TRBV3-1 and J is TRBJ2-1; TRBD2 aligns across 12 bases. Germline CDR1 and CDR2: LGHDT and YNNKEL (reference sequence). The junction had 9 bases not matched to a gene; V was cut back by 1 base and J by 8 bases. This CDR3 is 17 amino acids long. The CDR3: CASSQVTRTSGVDEQFF. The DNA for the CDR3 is TGTGCCAGCAGCCAAGTCACCAGGACTAGCGGGGTAGATGAGCAGTTCTTC.

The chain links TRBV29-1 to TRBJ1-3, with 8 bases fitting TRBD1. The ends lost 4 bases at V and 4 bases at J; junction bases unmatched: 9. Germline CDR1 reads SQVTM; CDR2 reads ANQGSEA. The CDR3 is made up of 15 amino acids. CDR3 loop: CSVGQGQGAGNTIYF. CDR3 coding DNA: TGCAGCGTTGGACAAGGACAGGGAGCGGGAAACACCATATATTTT.

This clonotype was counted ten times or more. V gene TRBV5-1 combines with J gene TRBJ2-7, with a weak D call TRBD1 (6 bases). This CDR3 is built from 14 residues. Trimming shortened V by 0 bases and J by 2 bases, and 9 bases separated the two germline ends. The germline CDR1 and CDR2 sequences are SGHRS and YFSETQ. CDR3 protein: CASSLAGTPYEQYF. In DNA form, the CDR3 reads TGCGCCAGCAGCTTGGCAGGGACACCCTACGAGCAGTACTTC.

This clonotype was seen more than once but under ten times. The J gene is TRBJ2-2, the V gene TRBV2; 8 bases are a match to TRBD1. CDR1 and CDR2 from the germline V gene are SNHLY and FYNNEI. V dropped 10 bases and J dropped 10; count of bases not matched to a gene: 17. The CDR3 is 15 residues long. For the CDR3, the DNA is TGTGCCACAGGGGGTGGGACAGGCCGGATATCGGAGCTGTTTTTT. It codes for CATGGGTGRISELFF.

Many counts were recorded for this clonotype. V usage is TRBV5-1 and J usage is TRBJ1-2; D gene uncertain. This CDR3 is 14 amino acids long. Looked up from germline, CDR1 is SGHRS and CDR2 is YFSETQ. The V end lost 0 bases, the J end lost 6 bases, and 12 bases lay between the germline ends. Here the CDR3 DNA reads TGCGCCAGCAGCTTGGCGCTGGGATCCAATGGCTACACCTTC. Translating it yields CASSLALGSNGYTF.

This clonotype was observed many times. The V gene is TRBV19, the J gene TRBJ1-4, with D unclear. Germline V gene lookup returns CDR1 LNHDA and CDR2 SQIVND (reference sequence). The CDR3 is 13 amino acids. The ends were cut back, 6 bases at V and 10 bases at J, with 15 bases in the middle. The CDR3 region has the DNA TGTGCCAGTAGCGTCGAACGTGGTGGAAAACTGTTTTTT. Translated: CASSVERGGKLFF.

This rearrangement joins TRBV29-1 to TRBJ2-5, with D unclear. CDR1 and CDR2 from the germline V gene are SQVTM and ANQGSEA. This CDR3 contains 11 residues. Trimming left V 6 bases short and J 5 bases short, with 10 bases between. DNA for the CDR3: TGCAGCGTCCGAATATCGGAGACCCAGTACTTC. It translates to CSVRISETQYF.

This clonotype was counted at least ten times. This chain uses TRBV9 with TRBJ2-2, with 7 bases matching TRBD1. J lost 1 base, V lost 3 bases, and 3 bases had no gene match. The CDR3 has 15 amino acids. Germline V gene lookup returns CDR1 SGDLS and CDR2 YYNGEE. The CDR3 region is CASSGQGVNTGELFF. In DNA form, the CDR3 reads TGTGCCAGCAGCGGACAGGGCGTGAACACCGGGGAGCTGTTTTTT.

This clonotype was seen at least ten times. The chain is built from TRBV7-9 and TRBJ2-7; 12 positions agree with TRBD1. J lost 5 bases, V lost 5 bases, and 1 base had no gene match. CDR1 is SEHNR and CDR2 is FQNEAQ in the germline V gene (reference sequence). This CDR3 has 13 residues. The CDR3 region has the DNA TGTGCCAGCAGCGGGACAGGGGGCAACGAGCAGTACTTC. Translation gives CASSGTGGNEQYF.

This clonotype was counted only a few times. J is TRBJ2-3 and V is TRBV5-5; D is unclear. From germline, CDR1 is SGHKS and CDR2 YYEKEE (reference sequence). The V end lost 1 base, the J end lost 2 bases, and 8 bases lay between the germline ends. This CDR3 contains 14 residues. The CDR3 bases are TGTGCCAGCAGCTTGATCCCGGCCACAGATACGCAGTATTTT. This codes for CASSLIPATDTQYF.

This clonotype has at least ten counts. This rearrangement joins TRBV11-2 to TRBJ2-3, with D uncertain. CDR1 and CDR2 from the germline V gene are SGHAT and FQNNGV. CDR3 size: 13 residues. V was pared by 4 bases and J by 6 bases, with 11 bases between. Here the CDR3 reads CASSSILSDTQYF. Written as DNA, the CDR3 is TGTGCCAGCAGCTCGATTCTAAGCGATACGCAGTATTTT. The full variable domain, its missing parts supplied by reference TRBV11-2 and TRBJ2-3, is EAGVAQSPRYKIIEKRQSVAFWCNPISGHATLYWYQQILGQGPKLLIQFQNNGVVDDSQLPKDRFSAERLKGVDSTLKIQPAKLEDSAVYLCASSSILSDTQYFGPGTRLTVL.

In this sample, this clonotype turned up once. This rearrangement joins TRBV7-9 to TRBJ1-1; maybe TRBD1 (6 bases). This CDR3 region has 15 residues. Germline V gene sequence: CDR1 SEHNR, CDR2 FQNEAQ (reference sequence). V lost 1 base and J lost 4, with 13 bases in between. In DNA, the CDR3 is TGTGCCAGCAGCTTAGAGCCGGGGGCGCGCACTGAAGCTTTCTTT. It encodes CASSLEPGARTEAFF.

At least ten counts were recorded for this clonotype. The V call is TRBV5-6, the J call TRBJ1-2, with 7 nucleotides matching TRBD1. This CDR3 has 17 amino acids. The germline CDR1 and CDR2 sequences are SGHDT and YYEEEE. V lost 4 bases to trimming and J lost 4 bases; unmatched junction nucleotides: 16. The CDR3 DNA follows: TGTGCCAGCAGCCCAAGACAGGGCGTGGGGAAATTCTATGGCTACACCTTC. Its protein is CASSPRQGVGKFYGYTF.

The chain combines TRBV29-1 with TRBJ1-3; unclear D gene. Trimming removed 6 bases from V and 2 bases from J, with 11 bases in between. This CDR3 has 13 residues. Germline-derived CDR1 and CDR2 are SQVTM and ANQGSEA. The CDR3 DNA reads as TGCAGCGTGAGTACCCTGCCTGGAAACACCATATATTTT. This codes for CSVSTLPGNTIYF.